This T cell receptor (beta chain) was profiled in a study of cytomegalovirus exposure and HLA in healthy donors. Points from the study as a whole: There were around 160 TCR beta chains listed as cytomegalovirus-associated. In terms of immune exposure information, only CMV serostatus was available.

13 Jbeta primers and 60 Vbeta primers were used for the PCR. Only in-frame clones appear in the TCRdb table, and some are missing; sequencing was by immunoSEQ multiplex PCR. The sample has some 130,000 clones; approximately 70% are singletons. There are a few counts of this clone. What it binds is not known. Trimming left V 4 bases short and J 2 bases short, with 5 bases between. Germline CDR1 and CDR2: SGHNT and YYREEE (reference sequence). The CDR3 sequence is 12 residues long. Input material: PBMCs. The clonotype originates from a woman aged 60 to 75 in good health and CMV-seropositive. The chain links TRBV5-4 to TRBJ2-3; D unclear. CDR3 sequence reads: CASSRNTDTQYF. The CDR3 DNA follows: TGTGCCAGCAGCCGTAACACAGATACGCAGTATTTT.